These T cell receptor beta chains were read from a single sample in a study of shared clonotypes between healthy human individuals. TCRdb's table, derived via immunoSEQ multiplex PCR, lists solely in-frame clones and lacks some. The repertoire includes roughly 1,100,000 clones, under 80% of them detected once, and approximately 1.5% sits in the top ten. What was sequenced was memory CD4+ T cells sorted from blood. All receptors derive from a man between 18 and 35 years old in good health. Each CDR3 is given with its conserved first and last residue. D genes are given only for firm matches. For some rows the clone size is stated as once, few or many, or as a class when expanded; others skip it.

TRBD1	TRBV15	TRBJ1-6	.	CATSRGLKGTGKNSPLHF	TGTGCCACCAGCAGAGGGTTGAAAGGGACAGGGAAAAATTCACCCCTCCACTTT
TRBD1	TRBV18	TRBJ1-6	.	CASSPQGQAYNSPLHF	TGTGCCAGCTCACCGCAGGGACAGGCCTATAATTCACCCCTCCACTTT
.	TRBV5-4	TRBJ2-1	.	CASSLRTGAYNEQFF	TGTGCCAGCAGCTTAAGGACTGGAGCCTACAATGAGCAGTTCTTC
TRBD2	TRBV7-9	TRBJ2-3	.	CASSMTSGSTDTQYF	TGTGCCAGCAGCATGACTAGCGGGAGCACAGATACGCAGTATTTT
TRBD1	TRBV4-1	TRBJ2-5	.	CASSQDFGTGERETQYF	TGCGCCAGCAGCCAAGATTTCGGGACAGGGGAGCGGGAGACCCAGTACTTC
TRBD1	TRBV5-1	TRBJ1-6	.	CASSIGQGSSPLHF	TGCGCCAGCAGCATCGGACAGGGTTCTTCACCCCTCCACTTT
.	TRBV13	TRBJ1-6	.	CASSLGSGASPLHF	TGTGCCAGCAGCTTAGGATCAGGGGCTTCACCCCTCCACTTT
.	TRBV27	TRBJ1-2	few	CASSLVGGPMKGYTF	TGTGCCAGCAGTCTCGTAGGCGGACCTATGAAAGGCTACACCTTC
.	TRBV27	TRBJ1-3	.	CASSPGTAGNTIYF	TGTGCCAGCAGTCCCGGGACCGCTGGAAACACCATATATTTT
TRBD1	TRBV29-1	TRBJ1-1	few	CSVRTGGTEAFF	TGCAGCGTGCGTACAGGGGGGACTGAAGCTTTCTTT
TRBD2	TRBV6-1	TRBJ2-7	.	CASIMSGGAYEQYF	TGTGCCAGCATTATGAGCGGGGGGGCCTACGAGCAGTACTTC
.	TRBV28	TRBJ1-4	.	CASSSAGVREKLFF	TGTGCCAGCAGCAGCGCAGGGGTGCGGGAAAAACTGTTTTTT
TRBD2	TRBV7-8	TRBJ2-2	.	CASSLSGTSYSGELFF	TGTGCCAGCAGCCTCTCCGGGACTAGTTATTCCGGGGAGCTGTTTTTT
.	TRBV12-2	TRBJ1-5	.	CASRPQGAIGDQPQHF	TGTGCAAGTCGCCCTCAGGGGGCCATTGGCGATCAGCCCCAGCATTTT
TRBD1	TRBV5-4	TRBJ2-1	.	CASSPTGGNEQFF	TGTGCCAGCAGCCCGACAGGGGGCAATGAGCAGTTCTTC
.	TRBV18	TRBJ2-2	.	CASSTGHNTGELFF	TGTGCCAGCTCAACGGGACATAACACCGGGGAGCTGTTTTTT
.	TRBV7-9	TRBJ1-1	.	CASSWTEGAEAFF	TGTGCCAGCAGTTGGACCGAGGGGGCTGAAGCTTTCTTT
TRBD1	TRBV28	TRBJ1-5	.	CASSLPGTDNQPQHF	TGTGCCAGCAGTTTACCCGGGACAGACAATCAGCCCCAGCATTTT
.	TRBV5-5	TRBJ2-7	.	CASSLAGGLSYEQYF	TGTGCCAGCAGCTTGGCCGGGGGGCTCTCCTACGAGCAGTACTTC
TRBD1	TRBV5-1	TRBJ2-7	few	CASSLSGGTGSYEQYF	TGCGCCAGCAGCTTATCGGGCGGGACAGGGTCCTACGAGCAGTACTTC
TRBD2	TRBV10-2	TRBJ2-5	.	CASRSVGVAGEETQYF	TGCGCCAGCAGATCCGTCGGGGTAGCGGGCGAGGAGACCCAGTACTTC
TRBD1	TRBV9	TRBJ2-6	few	CASSATGYSGANVLTF	TGTGCCAGCAGCGCGACAGGGTACTCTGGGGCCAACGTCCTGACTTTC
TRBD1	TRBV11-1	TRBJ2-3	.	CASSRDRGDTQYF	TGTGCCAGCAGCCGGGACAGGGGAGATACGCAGTATTTT
.	TRBV7-9	TRBJ2-6	.	CASTPTSPGGANVLTF	TGTGCCAGCACCCCCACCAGCCCTGGGGGGGCCAACGTCCTGACTTTC
TRBD1	TRBV19	TRBJ1-6	.	CASSPRDSQFPYNSPLHF	TGTGCCAGTAGTCCACGGGACAGCCAATTCCCTTATAATTCACCCCTCCACTTT
.	TRBV28	TRBJ2-3	.	CASSFQGPDTQYF	TGTGCCAGCAGTTTTCAAGGTCCAGATACGCAGTATTTT
TRBD2	TRBV4-2	TRBJ2-7	.	CASSHSGAGGPKGEQYF	TGTGCCAGCAGCCACTCAGGCGCGGGGGGGCCGAAAGGCGAGCAGTACTTC
.	TRBV28	TRBJ1-5	few	CASSPPGHVSNQPQHF	TGTGCCAGCAGTCCACCGGGACACGTTAGCAATCAGCCCCAGCATTTT
.	TRBV19	TRBJ2-1	.	CASNPAGTYEQFF	TGTGCCAGTAACCCGGCGGGGACTTATGAGCAGTTCTTC
TRBD2	TRBV29-1	TRBJ2-5	.	CSVTGVAGSETQYF	TGCAGCGTGACCGGGGTAGCGGGGAGTGAGACCCAGTACTTC
TRBD1	TRBV30	TRBJ1-1	few	CACETGTLRKSNTEAFF	TGTGCCTGCGAGACAGGGACACTTAGGAAATCGAACACTGAAGCTTTCTTT
.	TRBV2	TRBJ1-1	few	CASLPQRGTEAFF	TGTGCCAGCCTCCCCCAAAGAGGCACTGAAGCTTTCTTT
.	TRBV9	TRBJ2-1	many	CASSPSGQSYNEQFF	TGTGCCAGCAGCCCTAGTGGACAGTCCTACAATGAGCAGTTCTTC
TRBD1	TRBV7-2	TRBJ2-1	.	CASSPQGPMGEQFF	TGTGCCAGCAGCCCACAGGGGCCTATGGGGGAGCAGTTCTTC
.	TRBV29-1	TRBJ1-1	few	CSGSKGGTEAFF	TGCAGCGGTTCGAAGGGAGGGACTGAAGCTTTCTTT
TRBD1	TRBV2	TRBJ1-1	.	CASSPRQGGGSEAFF	TGTGCCAGCAGTCCTAGACAGGGCGGGGGTTCGGAAGCTTTCTTT
.	TRBV29-1	TRBJ2-5	.	CSVDGRGETQYF	TGCAGCGTTGACGGCAGGGGTGAGACCCAGTACTTC
.	TRBV10-3	TRBJ2-6	.	CAISESSGANVLTF	TGTGCCATCAGTGAGAGCTCTGGGGCCAACGTCCTGACTTTC
.	TRBV5-4	TRBJ2-7	.	CASSLQISGTLHF	TGTGCCAGCAGCCTCCAGATCTCCGGGACTCTTCACTTC
.	TRBV19	TRBJ2-5	few	CASSRTNQETQYF	TGTGCCAGTAGTAGGACCAACCAAGAGACCCAGTACTTC
.	TRBV4-1	TRBJ2-7	.	CASSQVVVLTSYEQYF	TGCGCCAGCAGCCAAGTCGTAGTCCTGACCTCCTACGAGCAGTACTTC
.	TRBV2	TRBJ1-6	.	CASTDSSSYNSPLHF	TGTGCCAGCACGGACAGTAGCTCCTATAATTCACCCCTCCACTTT
.	TRBV30	TRBJ1-1	few	CAWSVRANTEAFF	TGTGCCTGGAGTGTAAGGGCAAACACTGAAGCTTTCTTT
.	TRBV28	TRBJ2-7	.	CASMGRLHEQYF	TGTGCCAGCATGGGCAGGTTACACGAGCAGTACTTC
.	TRBV6-6	TRBJ2-7	.	CATRGVYEQYF	TGTGCCACACGGGGAGTGTACGAGCAGTACTTC
.	TRBV4-3	TRBJ2-7	.	CASSQDWYF	TGCGCCAGCAGCCAAGATTGGTACTTC
TRBD1	TRBV19	TRBJ2-2	.	CASSKGTGYNTGELFF	TGTGCCAGTAGTAAGGGGACAGGGTATAACACCGGGGAGCTGTTTTTT
.	TRBV6-6	TRBJ2-6	once	CASSYRSPGANVLTF	TGTGCCAGCAGTTACAGGTCTCCAGGAGCCAACGTCCTGACTTTC
TRBD1	TRBV18	TRBJ1-6	.	CASSPTRDRGSSPLHF	TGTGCCAGCTCACCAACCAGGGACAGGGGAAGTTCACCCCTCCACTTT
TRBD1	TRBV15	TRBJ2-4	.	CATSRETGAEYF	TGTGCCACCAGCAGAGAGACAGGGGCTGAGTACTTC
TRBD1	TRBV18	TRBJ1-3	.	CASSPQIGQGGNTIYF	TGTGCCAGCTCACCACAGATAGGACAGGGAGGAAACACCATATATTTT